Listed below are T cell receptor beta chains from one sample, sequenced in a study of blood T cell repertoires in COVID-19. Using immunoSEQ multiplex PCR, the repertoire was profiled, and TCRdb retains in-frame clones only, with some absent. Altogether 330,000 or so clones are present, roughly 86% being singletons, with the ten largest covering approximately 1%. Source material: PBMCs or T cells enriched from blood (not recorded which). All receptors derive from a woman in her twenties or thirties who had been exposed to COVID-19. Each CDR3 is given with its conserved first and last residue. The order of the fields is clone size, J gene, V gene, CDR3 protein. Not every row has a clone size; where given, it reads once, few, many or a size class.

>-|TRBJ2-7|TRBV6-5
CATADSNTYEQYF
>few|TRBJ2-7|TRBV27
CASSATRASSYEQYF
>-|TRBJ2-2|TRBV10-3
CAINRGQTNTGELFF
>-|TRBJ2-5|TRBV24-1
CATSDMELAGGPYETQYF
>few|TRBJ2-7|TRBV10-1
CASSEGESSYEQYF
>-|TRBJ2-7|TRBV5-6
CASSAGDREKSYEQYF
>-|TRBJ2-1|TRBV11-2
CASSLGLAEPYNEQFF
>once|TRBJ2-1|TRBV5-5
CASSTGESSYNEQFF
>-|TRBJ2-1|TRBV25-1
CASSEPGLAGVNEQFF
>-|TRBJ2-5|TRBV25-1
CASSESPRETQYF
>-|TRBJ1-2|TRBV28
CASSGENYGYTF
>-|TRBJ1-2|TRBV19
CASIAGKAHGYTF
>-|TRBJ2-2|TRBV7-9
CASSERGLTGELFF
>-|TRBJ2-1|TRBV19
CASSITRGTYNEQFF
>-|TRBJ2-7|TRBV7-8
CASSLGAGARTYEQYF
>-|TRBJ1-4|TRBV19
CASSTVYPGQKWAGDEKLFF